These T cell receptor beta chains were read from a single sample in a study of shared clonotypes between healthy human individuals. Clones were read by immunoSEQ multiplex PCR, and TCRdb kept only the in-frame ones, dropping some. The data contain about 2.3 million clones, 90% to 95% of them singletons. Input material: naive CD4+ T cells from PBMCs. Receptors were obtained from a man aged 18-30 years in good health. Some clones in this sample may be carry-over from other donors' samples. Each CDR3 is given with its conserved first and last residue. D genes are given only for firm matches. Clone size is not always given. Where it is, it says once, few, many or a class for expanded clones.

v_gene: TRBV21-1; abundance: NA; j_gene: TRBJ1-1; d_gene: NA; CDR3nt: TGTGCCAGCAGCAAAGGGGGGAGGACAGGGATCACTGAAGCTTTCTTT; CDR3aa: CASSKGGRTGITEAFF
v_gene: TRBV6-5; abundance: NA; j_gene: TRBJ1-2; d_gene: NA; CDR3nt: TGTGCCAGCAGCAAAAAACGGGACTCTGTCTATGGCTACACCTTC; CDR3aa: CASSKKRDSVYGYTF
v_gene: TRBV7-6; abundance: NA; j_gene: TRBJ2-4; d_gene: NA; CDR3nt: TGTGCCAGCAGCCCAATCTACGACGGAAAAAACATTCAGTACTTC; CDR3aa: CASSPIYDGKNIQYF
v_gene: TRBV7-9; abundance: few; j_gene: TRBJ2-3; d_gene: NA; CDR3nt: TGTGCCAGCAGCTACACAGATACGCAGTATTTT; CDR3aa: CASSYTDTQYF
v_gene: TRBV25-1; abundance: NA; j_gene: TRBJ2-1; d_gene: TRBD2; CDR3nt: TGTGCCAGCACCCACCTCCCCCCCGTAGCGGGAGTTGGCAATGAGCAGTTCTTC; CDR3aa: CASTHLPPVAGVGNEQFF
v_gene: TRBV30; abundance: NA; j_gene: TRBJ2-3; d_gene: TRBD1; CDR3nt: TGTGCCTGGAGTGTTCTCCCGGGACAGGGACCCACAGATACGCAGTATTTT; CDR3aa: CAWSVLPGQGPTDTQYF
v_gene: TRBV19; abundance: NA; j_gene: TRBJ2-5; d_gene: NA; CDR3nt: TGTGCCAGTAGCTCGTCCCCCAGTCGGTTTTTAGAGACCCAGTACTTC; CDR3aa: CASSSSPSRFLETQYF
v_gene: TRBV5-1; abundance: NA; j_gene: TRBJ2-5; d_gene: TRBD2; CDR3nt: TGCGCCAGCAGCTTGGAGGGGCCGGCGGGAGAAATGAACTTC; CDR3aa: CASSLEGPAGEMNF
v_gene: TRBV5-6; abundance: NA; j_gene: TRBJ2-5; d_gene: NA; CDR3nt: TGTGCCAGCAGCTTGTCGTATGAGACCCAGTACTTC; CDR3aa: CASSLSYETQYF
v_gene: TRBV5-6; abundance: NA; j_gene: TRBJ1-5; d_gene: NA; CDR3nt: TGTGCCAGCAGCTTAGACTCGCGCCAGCCCCAGCATTTT; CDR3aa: CASSLDSRQPQHF
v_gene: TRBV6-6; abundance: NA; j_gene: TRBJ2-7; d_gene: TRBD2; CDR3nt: TGTGCCAGCGCCTCTAGCGGGAGTAGGGCTGGGGAGCAGTACTTC; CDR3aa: CASASSGSRAGEQYF
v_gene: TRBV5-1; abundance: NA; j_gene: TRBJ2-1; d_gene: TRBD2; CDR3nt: TGCGCCAGCAGCTTGTATGGCGGGAGCTCCTACAATGAGCAGTTCTTC; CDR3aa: CASSLYGGSSYNEQFF
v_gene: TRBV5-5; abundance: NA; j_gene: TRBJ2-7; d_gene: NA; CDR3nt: TGTGCCAGCAGCTTTGCGGAGTACGAGCAGTACTTC; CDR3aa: CASSFAEYEQYF
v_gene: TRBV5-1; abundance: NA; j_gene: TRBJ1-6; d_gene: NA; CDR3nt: TGCGCCAGCAGCTTGTCCGGGATGTCACCCCTCCACTTT; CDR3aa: CASSLSGMSPLHF
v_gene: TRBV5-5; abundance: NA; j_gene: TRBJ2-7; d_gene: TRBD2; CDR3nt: TGTGCCAGCAGGAGGACTAGCGGGAGTTACGAGCAGTACTTC; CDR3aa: CASRRTSGSYEQYF
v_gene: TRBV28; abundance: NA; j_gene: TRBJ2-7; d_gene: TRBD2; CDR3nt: TGTGCCAGCAGTTTAGACGGACTAGCGGCCTACGAGCAGTACTTC; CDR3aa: CASSLDGLAAYEQYF
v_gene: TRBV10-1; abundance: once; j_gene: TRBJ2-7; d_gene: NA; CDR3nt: TGCGCCAGCAGTGATATCGGGGGGCTTCCCTACGAGCAGTACTTC; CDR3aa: CASSDIGGLPYEQYF
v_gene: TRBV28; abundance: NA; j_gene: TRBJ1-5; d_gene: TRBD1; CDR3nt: TGTGCCAGCTCACTAGGGGACAGGGGGTATCAGCCCCAGCATTTT; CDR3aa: CASSLGDRGYQPQHF
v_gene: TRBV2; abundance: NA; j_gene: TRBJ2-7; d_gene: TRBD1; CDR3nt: TGTGCCAGCAGACGAGGACAGGGTGCCCACGAGCAGTACTTC; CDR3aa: CASRRGQGAHEQYF
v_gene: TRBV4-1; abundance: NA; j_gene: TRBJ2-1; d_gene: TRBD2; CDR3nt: TGCGCCAGCAGCCAGAGGGGACTAGGGGGCAATGAGCAGTTCTTC; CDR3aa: CASSQRGLGGNEQFF
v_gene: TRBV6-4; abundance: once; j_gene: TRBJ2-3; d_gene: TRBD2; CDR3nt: TGTGCCAGCAGTGAGAGGATAGCGGGAGGAAGCACAGATACGCAGTATTTT; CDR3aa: CASSERIAGGSTDTQYF
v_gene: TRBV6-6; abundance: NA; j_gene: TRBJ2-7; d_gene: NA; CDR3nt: TGTGCCAGCAGAAATCCCGGGGGAGCTAAGGGATACGAGCAGTACTTC; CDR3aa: CASRNPGGAKGYEQYF
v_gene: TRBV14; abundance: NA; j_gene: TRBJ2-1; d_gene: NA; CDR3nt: TGTGCCAGCAGCCGTCCGGGGGCAGGGCGGTACAATGAGCAGTTCTTC; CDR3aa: CASSRPGAGRYNEQFF
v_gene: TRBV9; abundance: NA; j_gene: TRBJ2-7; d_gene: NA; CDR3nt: TGTGCCAGCAGCGTATTACTTGGCGAGCAGTACTTC; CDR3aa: CASSVLLGEQYF
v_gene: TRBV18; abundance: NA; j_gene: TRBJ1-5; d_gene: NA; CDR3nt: TGTGCCAGCTCACTTCAGGGGCCTTTGAGCAATCAGCCCCAGCATTTT; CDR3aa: CASSLQGPLSNQPQHF
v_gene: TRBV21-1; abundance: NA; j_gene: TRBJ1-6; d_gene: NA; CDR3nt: TGTGCCAGCAGTAAACAAAGGGCGACAGGCCAAAATTCACCCCTCCACTTT; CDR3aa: CASSKQRATGQNSPLHF
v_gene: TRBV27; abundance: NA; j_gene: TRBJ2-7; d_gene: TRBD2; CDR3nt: TGTGCCAGCAGTCCTGGGATATCGCGGGAGGGCGACGAGCAGTACTTC; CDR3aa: CASSPGISREGDEQYF
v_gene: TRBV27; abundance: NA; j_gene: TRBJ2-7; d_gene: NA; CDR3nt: TGTGCCAGCAGTTTCCTGCAGGGCGAGCAGTACTTC; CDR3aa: CASSFLQGEQYF
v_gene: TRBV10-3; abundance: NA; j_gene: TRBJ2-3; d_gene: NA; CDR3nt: TGTGCCATCAGCGGAACAAAGGGGAACAGTAGCACAGATACGCAGTATTTT; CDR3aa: CAISGTKGNSSTDTQYF
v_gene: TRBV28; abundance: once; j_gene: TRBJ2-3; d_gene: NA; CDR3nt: TGTGCCAGCAGTTTACCCCCCGGTACGCAGTATTTT; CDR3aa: CASSLPPGTQYF
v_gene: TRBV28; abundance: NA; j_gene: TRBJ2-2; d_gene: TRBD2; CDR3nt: TGTGCCAGCAGTTCGGGGGGGACACCGAACACCGGGGAGCTGTTTTTT; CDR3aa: CASSSGGTPNTGELFF
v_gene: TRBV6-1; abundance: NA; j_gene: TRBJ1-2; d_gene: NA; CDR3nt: TGTGCCAGCAGAAACATTTTAACGTTTCATGGCTACACCTTC; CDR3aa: CASRNILTFHGYTF
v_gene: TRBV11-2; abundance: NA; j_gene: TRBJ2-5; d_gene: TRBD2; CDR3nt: TGTGCCAGCAGCTTAATTCCCCTAGATTTAGCGGGAGGGAGAGAGACCCAGTACTTC; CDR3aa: CASSLIPLDLAGGRETQYF
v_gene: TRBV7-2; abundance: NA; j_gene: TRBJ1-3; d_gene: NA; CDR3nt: TGTGCCAGCAGCCCGACAGGAAACACCATATATTTT; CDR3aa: CASSPTGNTIYF
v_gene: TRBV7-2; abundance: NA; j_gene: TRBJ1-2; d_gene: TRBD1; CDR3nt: TGTGCCAGCAGCTTGGCGGACAGGGGTGGTGGCTACACCTTC; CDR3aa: CASSLADRGGGYTF
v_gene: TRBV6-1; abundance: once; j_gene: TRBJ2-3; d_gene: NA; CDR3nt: TGTGCCAGCAGTGAAGAGTCTACGAGCACAGATACGCAGTATTTT; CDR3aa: CASSEESTSTDTQYF
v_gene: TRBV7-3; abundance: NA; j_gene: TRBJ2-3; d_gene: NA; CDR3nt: TGTGCCAGCAGCCCCCATCTAGCGACTAGCACAGATACGCAGTATTTT; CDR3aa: CASSPHLATSTDTQYF
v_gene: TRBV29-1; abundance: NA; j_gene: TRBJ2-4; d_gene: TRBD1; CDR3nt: TGCAGCGTCGTTTCATCCGGGACAGGGGACATTCAGTACTTC; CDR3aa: CSVVSSGTGDIQYF
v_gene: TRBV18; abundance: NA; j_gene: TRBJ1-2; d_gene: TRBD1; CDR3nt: TGTGCCAGCTCCGGACAGGGATTCTATGGCTACACCTTC; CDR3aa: CASSGQGFYGYTF
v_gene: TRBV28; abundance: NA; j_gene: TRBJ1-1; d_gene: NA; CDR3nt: TGTGCCAGCAGCCGAGCGCTGACTGAAGCTTTCTTT; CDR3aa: CASSRALTEAFF
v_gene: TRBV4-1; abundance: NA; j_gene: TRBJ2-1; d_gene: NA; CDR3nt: TGCGCCAGCAGCCCGATCCTCGGGGACTCCTACAATGAGCAGTTCTTC; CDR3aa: CASSPILGDSYNEQFF
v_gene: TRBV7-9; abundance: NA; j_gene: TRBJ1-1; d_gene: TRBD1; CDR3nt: TGTGCCAGCAGCCATGACAGGGCGTACACTGAAGCTTTCTTT; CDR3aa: CASSHDRAYTEAFF
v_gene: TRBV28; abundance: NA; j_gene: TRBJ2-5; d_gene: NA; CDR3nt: TGTGCCACCGCACCGAACTTCGGACAGCCTAAAGAGACCCAGTACTTC; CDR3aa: CATAPNFGQPKETQYF
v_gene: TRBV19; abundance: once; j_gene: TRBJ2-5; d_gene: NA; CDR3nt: TGTGCCAGTAGTCCCCGCGCACGATTCGCAGAGACCCAGTACTTC; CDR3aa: CASSPRARFAETQYF
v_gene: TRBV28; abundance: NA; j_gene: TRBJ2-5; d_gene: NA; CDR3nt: TGTGCCAGCAGTGCACAGGGTGAAGAGACCCAGTACTTC; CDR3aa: CASSAQGEETQYF
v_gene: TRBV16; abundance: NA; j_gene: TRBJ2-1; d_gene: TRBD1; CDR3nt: TGTGCCAGCAGCCAATTGGACAGGGGAACCTACAATGAGCAGTTCTTC; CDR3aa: CASSQLDRGTYNEQFF
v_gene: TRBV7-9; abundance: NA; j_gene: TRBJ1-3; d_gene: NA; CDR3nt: TGTGCCAGCAGCTTAGGGGGGTACAACTCTGGAAACACCATATATTTT; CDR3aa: CASSLGGYNSGNTIYF